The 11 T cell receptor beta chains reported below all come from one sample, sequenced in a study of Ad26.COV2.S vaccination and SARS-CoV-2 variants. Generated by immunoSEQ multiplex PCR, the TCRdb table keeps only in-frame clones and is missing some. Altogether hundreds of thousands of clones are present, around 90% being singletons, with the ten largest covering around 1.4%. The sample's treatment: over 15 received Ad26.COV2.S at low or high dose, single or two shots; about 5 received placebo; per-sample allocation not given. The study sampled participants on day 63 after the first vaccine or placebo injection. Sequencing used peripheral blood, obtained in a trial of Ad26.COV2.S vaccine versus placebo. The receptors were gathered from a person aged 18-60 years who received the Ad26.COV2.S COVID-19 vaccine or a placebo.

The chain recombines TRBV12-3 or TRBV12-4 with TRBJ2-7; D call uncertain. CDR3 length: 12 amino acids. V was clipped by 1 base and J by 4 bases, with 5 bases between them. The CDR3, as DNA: TGTGCCAGCAGTTTAGAGATTTACGAGCAGTACTTC. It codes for CASSLEIYEQYF.

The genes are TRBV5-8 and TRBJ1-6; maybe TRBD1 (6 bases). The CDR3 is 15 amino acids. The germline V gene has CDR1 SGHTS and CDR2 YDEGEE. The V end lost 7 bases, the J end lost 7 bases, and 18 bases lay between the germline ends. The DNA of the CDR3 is TGTGCCAGCGAAATCTTGCCAGGGGACAATTCACCCCTCCACTTT. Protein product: CASEILPGDNSPLHF.

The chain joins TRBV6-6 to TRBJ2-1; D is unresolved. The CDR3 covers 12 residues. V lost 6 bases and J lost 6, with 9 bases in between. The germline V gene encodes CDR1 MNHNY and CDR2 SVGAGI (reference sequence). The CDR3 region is CASSPVGNEQFF. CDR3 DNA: TGTGCCAGCAGCCCGGTGGGCAATGAGCAGTTCTTC.

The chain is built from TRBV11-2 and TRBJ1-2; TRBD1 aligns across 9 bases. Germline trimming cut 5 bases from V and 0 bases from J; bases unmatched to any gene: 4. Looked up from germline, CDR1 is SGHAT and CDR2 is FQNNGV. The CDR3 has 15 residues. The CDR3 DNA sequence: TGTGCCAGCAGCCGCGGGACAGGGTCTAACTATGGCTACACCTTC. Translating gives CASSRGTGSNYGYTF.

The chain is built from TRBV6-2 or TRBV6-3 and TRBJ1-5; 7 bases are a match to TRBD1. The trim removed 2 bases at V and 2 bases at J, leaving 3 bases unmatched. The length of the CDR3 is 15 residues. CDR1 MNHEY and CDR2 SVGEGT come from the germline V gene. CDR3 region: CASSYTTGGNQPQHF. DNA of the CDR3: TGTGCCAGCAGTTACACAACAGGGGGCAATCAGCCCCAGCATTTT.

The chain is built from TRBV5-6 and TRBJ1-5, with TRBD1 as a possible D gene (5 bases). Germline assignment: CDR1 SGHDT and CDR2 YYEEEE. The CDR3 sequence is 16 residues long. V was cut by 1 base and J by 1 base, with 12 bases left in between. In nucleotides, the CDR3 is TGTGCCAGCAGCTTGACTGGCAGGGCGAGCAATCAGCCCCAGCATTTT. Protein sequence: CASSLTGRASNQPQHF.

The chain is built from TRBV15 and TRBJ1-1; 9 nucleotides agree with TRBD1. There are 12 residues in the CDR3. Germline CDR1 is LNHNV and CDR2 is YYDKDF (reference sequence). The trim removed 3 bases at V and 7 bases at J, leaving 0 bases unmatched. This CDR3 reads CATSRGQGEAFF. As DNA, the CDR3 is TGTGCCACCAGCAGGGGACAGGGTGAAGCTTTCTTT.

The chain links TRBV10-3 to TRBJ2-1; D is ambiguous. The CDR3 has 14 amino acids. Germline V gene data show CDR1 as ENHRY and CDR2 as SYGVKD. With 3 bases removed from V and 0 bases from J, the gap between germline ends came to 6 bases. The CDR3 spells CAISEESSYNEQFF. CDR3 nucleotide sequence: TGTGCCATCAGTGAAGAGTCCTCCTACAATGAGCAGTTCTTC.

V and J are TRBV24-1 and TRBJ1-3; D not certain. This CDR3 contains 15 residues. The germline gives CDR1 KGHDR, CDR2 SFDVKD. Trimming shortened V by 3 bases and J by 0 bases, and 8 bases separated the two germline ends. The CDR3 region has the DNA TGTGCCACCAGTGATGCGGGAACCTCTGGAAACACCATATATTTT. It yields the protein CATSDAGTSGNTIYF.

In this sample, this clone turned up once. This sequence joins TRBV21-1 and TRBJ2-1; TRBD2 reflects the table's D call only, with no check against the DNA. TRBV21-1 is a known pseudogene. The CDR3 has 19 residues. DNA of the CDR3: TGTGCCAGCAGCAAAGGTGAGTGGACTAGCGGAAACCCCCACAATGAGCAGTTCTTC. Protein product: CASSKGEWTSGNPHNEQFF.

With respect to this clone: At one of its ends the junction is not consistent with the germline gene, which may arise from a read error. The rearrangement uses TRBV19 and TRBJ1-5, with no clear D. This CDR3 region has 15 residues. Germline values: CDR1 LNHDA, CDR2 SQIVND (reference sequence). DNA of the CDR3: TGCGCAACCGGCGGGAGTTTAGGGTTCAATCAGCCCCAGCATTTT. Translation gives CATGGSLGFNQPQHF.